Sequencing of this TCR beta chain was carried out in a study of blood T cell repertoires in COVID-19. Across the study: Acute-phase and convalescent COVID-19 samples originated in the United States, Italy and Spain. In each case, the material was cDNA or gDNA derived from T cells, B-cell-depleted T cells, or PBMCs.

Before they entered the study, exposed participants had met a COVID-19 case within 2 weeks. In the original workflow: Nucleated cell counts were estimated from reference gene primer amplification. Method: immunoSEQ multiplex PCR; TCRdb's copy keeps in-frame clones and lacks some. V and J calls plus clone size are reproduced from that table; the DNA served to infer D and trimming. There are about 250,000 clones in the sample; over 75% occur only once, and over 3% lies in the top ten. V gave up 1 base and J gave up 3 bases; unmatched junction bases: 4. The germline V gene encodes CDR1 SGHNT and CDR2 YYREEE (reference sequence). The CDR3 consists of 14 residues.

The sequenced sample was PBMCs or T cells enriched from blood (not recorded which). This clonotype was obtained from a woman in her thirties or forties who had been exposed to COVID-19. This chain connects TRBV5-4 to TRBJ2-7; TRBD1 aligns across 7 bases. Written as DNA, the CDR3 is TGTGCCAGCAGCTTGCGGGACAGAGACTACGAGCAGTACTTC. Amino acids: CASSLRDRDYEQYF.